A selection of T cell receptor beta chains follows, all from one sample in a study of T cells in Graves' hyperthyroidism and ophthalmopathy. Each CDR3 protein is one row after TCRdb ran MiXCR on the multiplex PCR reads. The sample holds about 620,000 distinct CDR3 sequences, 15% to 20% seen once. Sequenced input: blood. These receptor sequences come from a woman between 25 and 40 years old with Graves' hyperthyroidism. Both conserved end residues are part of each CDR3. A D gene is named only where the DNA matches it firmly. The size entry is marked missing in some rows and otherwise reads once, few, many or a size class.

D: TRBD1
V: TRBV3-1
J: TRBJ1-2
size: many
CDR3: CASSQDATGVYGYTF
DNA: TGTGCCAGCAGCCAAGACGCGACAGGGGTCTATGGCTACACCTTC

D: .
V: TRBV2
J: TRBJ2-1
size: .
CDR3: CASSDVDEQFF
DNA: TGTGCCAGCAGTGATGTCGATGAGCAGTTCTTC

D: .
V: TRBV2
J: TRBJ1-2
size: few
CDR3: CASSEWGSPNYGYTF
DNA: TGTGCCAGCAGTGAATGGGGCAGTCCAAACTATGGCTACACCTTC

D: .
V: TRBV7-8
J: TRBJ2-5
size: many
CDR3: CASSLARQGGTQYF
DNA: TGTGCCAGCAGCTTAGCGAGGCAGGGCGGGACCCAGTACTTC

D: TRBD2
V: TRBV6-2/TRBV6-3
J: TRBJ2-7
size: many
CDR3: CASTSSREGREQYF
DNA: TGTGCCAGCACTTCGTCGCGGGAGGGCCGCGAGCAGTACTTC

D: .
V: TRBV2
J: TRBJ2-7
size: many
CDR3: CASSGGTSREGQYF
DNA: TGTGCCAGCAGCGGTGGGACATCCCGAGAGGGGCAGTACTTC

D: .
V: TRBV7-2
J: TRBJ1-6
size: few
CDR3: CASSLAWGALHF
DNA: TGTGCCAGCAGCTTAGCCTGGGGGGCCCTCCACTTT

D: TRBD2
V: TRBV7-2
J: TRBJ2-3
size: many
CDR3: CASSLSAGGRDTQYF
DNA: TGTGCCAGCAGCTTATCGGCGGGAGGCCGCGATACGCAGTATTTT

D: .
V: TRBV30
J: TRBJ1-6
size: many
CDR3: CAWSLGGGANSPLHF
DNA: TGTGCCTGGAGTCTGGGCGGAGGGGCCAATTCACCCCTCCACTTT

D: .
V: TRBV7-3
J: TRBJ1-6
size: .
CDR3: CASSWEVNSPLHF
DNA: TGTGCCAGCAGCTGGGAGGTTAATTCACCCCTCCACTTT

D: TRBD1
V: TRBV18
J: TRBJ2-5
size: many
CDR3: CASSPRTGRETQYF
DNA: TGTGCCAGCTCACCACGGACAGGGAGGGAGACCCAGTACTTC

D: .
V: TRBV12-3/TRBV12-4
J: TRBJ2-1
size: many
CDR3: CASDGFGKSYNEQFF
DNA: TGTGCCAGTGATGGTTTCGGAAAGTCCTACAATGAGCAGTTCTTC

D: TRBD1
V: TRBV7-9
J: TRBJ1-2
size: few
CDR3: CASSFTGVGYTF
DNA: TGTGCCAGCAGCTTTACAGGGGTTGGCTACACCTTC

D: .
V: TRBV30
J: TRBJ1-1
size: many
CDR3: CAWVRVNTEAFF
DNA: TGTGCCTGGGTCCGGGTGAACACTGAAGCTTTCTTT

D: TRBD2
V: TRBV27
J: TRBJ2-3
size: .
CDR3: CASSGWGGTDTQYF
DNA: TGTGCCAGCAGTGGGTGGGGGGGAACAGATACGCAGTATTTT

D: TRBD1
V: TRBV28
J: TRBJ2-7
size: many
CDR3: CASSLIGTGYEQYF
DNA: TGTGCCAGCAGTTTAATCGGGACAGGGTACGAGCAGTACTTC

D: TRBD1
V: TRBV5-1
J: TRBJ2-7
size: .
CDR3: CASRRNRGVSSYEQYF
DNA: TGCGCCAGCCGCCGAAACAGGGGGGTCAGCTCCTACGAGCAGTACTTC

D: .
V: TRBV5-6
J: TRBJ2-1
size: .
CDR3: CASSFRRTHLKHNEQFF
DNA: TGTGCCAGCAGCTTTAGGAGAACTCATCTGAAACACAATGAGCAGTTCTTC

D: TRBD1
V: TRBV30
J: TRBJ1-2
size: many
CDR3: CASQQGRNYGYTF
DNA: TGTGCCTCCCAACAGGGGCGAAACTATGGCTACACCTTC

D: .
V: TRBV6-2/TRBV6-3
J: TRBJ2-1
size: .
CDR3: CATCPDSSYNEQFF
DNA: TGTGCCACGTGTCCCGACTCTTCCTACAATGAGCAGTTCTTC

D: TRBD2
V: TRBV20-1
J: TRBJ2-1
size: .
CDR3: CSASSSGSGNEQFF
DNA: TGCAGTGCTAGTTCAAGCGGGAGTGGCAATGAGCAGTTCTTC

D: .
V: TRBV12-3/TRBV12-4
J: TRBJ1-5
size: few
CDR3: CASSFQVNQPQHF
DNA: TGTGCCAGCAGTTTTCAAGTGAATCAGCCCCAGCATTTT

D: .
V: TRBV5-1
J: TRBJ2-2
size: .
CDR3: CASSLNVGNTGELFF
DNA: TGCGCCAGCAGCTTGAATGTGGGGAACACCGGGGAGCTGTTTTTT

D: .
V: TRBV6-1
J: TRBJ1-3
size: .
CDR3: CASSTGALGNTIYF
DNA: TGTGCCAGCAGTACGGGGGCTCTTGGAAACACCATATATTTT

D: .
V: TRBV11-2
J: TRBJ2-4
size: many
CDR3: CASRLAAGGIQYF
DNA: TGTGCCAGCAGGCTTGCAGCCGGAGGCATTCAGTACTTC

D: TRBD2
V: TRBV27
J: TRBJ2-3
size: many
CDR3: CASSLVQREGQIGDTQYF
DNA: TGTGCCAGCAGTTTGGTCCAGCGGGAGGGCCAGATCGGAGATACGCAGTATTTT

D: TRBD2
V: TRBV3-1
J: TRBJ2-1
size: many
CDR3: CASSQDGGDYSYNEQFF
DNA: TGTGCCAGCAGCCAAGATGGGGGGGACTACTCCTACAATGAGCAGTTCTTC

D: TRBD1
V: TRBV30
J: TRBJ1-1
size: many
CDR3: CAWDYRGRAFF
DNA: TGTGCCTGGGACTACAGGGGGAGAGCTTTCTTT

D: TRBD1
V: TRBV5-5
J: TRBJ2-1
size: .
CDR3: CASSSGTGRHNEQFF
DNA: TGTGCCAGCAGCTCGGGGACAGGGCGGCACAATGAGCAGTTCTTC

D: .
V: TRBV12-3/TRBV12-4
J: TRBJ2-1
size: many
CDR3: CASSLVPYNEQFF
DNA: TGTGCCAGCAGTTTGGTTCCCTACAATGAGCAGTTCTTC

D: .
V: TRBV11-1
J: TRBJ2-1
size: many
CDR3: CASSFTTLEDEQFF
DNA: TGTGCCAGCAGCTTCACGACCCTAGAGGATGAGCAGTTCTTC

D: TRBD2
V: TRBV20-1
J: TRBJ2-1
size: .
CDR3: CSARGGLAGPLADEQFF
DNA: TGCAGTGCTAGAGGGGGACTAGCGGGACCATTGGCGGATGAGCAGTTCTTC

D: TRBD2
V: TRBV3-1
J: TRBJ2-2
size: once
CDR3: CASSQGTRSTGELFF
DNA: TGTGCCAGCAGCCAAGGGACTAGGTCGACCGGGGAGCTGTTTTTT

D: .
V: TRBV9
J: TRBJ1-3
size: few
CDR3: CASGRHNSGNTIYF
DNA: TGTGCCAGCGGACGACATAACTCTGGAAACACCATATATTTT

D: .
V: TRBV7-9
J: TRBJ1-2
size: few
CDR3: CASSKRTESSNYGYTF
DNA: TGTGCCAGCAGCAAGCGGACGGAGAGCTCTAACTATGGCTACACCTTC

D: TRBD2
V: TRBV30
J: TRBJ2-5
size: .
CDR3: CAWSVGLAGGQETQYF
DNA: TGTGCCTGGAGTGTGGGGTTAGCGGGAGGTCAAGAGACCCAGTACTTC

D: .
V: TRBV27
J: TRBJ2-7
size: .
CDR3: CASKTGSYEQYF
DNA: TGTGCCAGCAAGACAGGAAGCTACGAGCAGTACTTC

D: TRBD1
V: TRBV7-9
J: TRBJ2-1
size: .
CDR3: CASSLEGAQGNEQFF
DNA: TGCGCCAGCAGCCTCGAGGGGGCCCAAGGCAATGAGCAGTTCTTC

D: TRBD1
V: TRBV5-1
J: TRBJ1-1
size: .
CDR3: CASSLEPTRGLGNTEAFF
DNA: TGCGCCAGCAGCTTGGAGCCGACCAGGGGGCTCGGGAACACTGAAGCTTTCTTT

D: TRBD1
V: TRBV12-3/TRBV12-4
J: TRBJ2-6
size: many
CDR3: CASSTDRAGGANVLTF
DNA: TGTGCCAGCAGCACCGACAGGGCCGGAGGGGCCAACGTCCTGACTTTC

D: .
V: TRBV7-8
J: TRBJ2-7
size: .
CDR3: CASSSTSVSYEQYF
DNA: TGTGCCAGCAGCTCGACAAGTGTTTCCTACGAGCAGTACTTC

D: TRBD2
V: TRBV5-1
J: TRBJ2-3
size: few
CDR3: CASKTGLAGTDTQYF
DNA: TGCGCCAGCAAAACGGGGCTAGCGGGAACAGATACGCAGTATTTT

D: .
V: TRBV5-4
J: TRBJ2-2
size: .
CDR3: CASSLVPGETGELFF
DNA: TGTGCCAGCAGCTTGGTGCCGGGAGAAACCGGGGAGCTGTTTTTT

D: TRBD2
V: TRBV7-3
J: TRBJ2-1
size: few
CDR3: CASSLSETSGAYNEQFF
DNA: TGTGCCAGCAGCTTATCCGAGACTAGCGGGGCCTACAATGAGCAGTTCTTC

D: .
V: TRBV11-2
J: TRBJ1-4
size: few
CDR3: CTSSYSPTNEKLFF
DNA: TGTACCAGCAGCTACAGTCCAACTAATGAAAAACTGTTTTTT

D: .
V: TRBV11-2
J: TRBJ2-7
size: many
CDR3: CASSLGASTDPYEQYF
DNA: TGTGCCAGCAGCTTAGGTGCCTCGACGGACCCCTACGAGCAGTACTTC

D: TRBD1
V: TRBV12-3/TRBV12-4
J: TRBJ1-4
size: many
CDR3: CASTRRGTDNEKLFF
DNA: TGTGCCAGCACCCGACGAGGGACAGATAATGAAAAACTGTTTTTT

D: .
V: TRBV30
J: TRBJ2-5
size: many
CDR3: CAWSPEGNQYF
DNA: TGTGCCTGGAGCCCGGAGGGGAACCAGTACTTC

D: TRBD2
V: TRBV10-3
J: TRBJ2-3
size: .
CDR3: CAISDRLAGDLDTQYF
DNA: TGTGCCATCAGTGACCGACTAGCGGGAGATTTAGATACGCAGTATTTT

D: .
V: TRBV29-1
J: TRBJ1-1
size: .
CDR3: CSARNTEAFF
DNA: TGCAGCGCCAGAAACACTGAAGCTTTCTTT

D: .
V: TRBV19
J: TRBJ1-2
size: .
CDR3: CASSIGRMNYGYTF
DNA: TGTGCCAGTAGCATTGGACGGATGAACTATGGCTACACCTTC

D: .
V: TRBV18
J: TRBJ1-1
size: many
CDR3: CASSPPNRGSNTEAFF
DNA: TGTGCCAGCTCACCACCGAACCGGGGTTCGAACACTGAAGCTTTCTTT

D: TRBD2
V: TRBV20-1
J: TRBJ2-7
size: .
CDR3: CSARYLAGGPYEQYF
DNA: TGCAGTGCTAGGTATCTAGCGGGAGGCCCCTACGAGCAGTACTTC

D: TRBD2
V: TRBV5-5
J: TRBJ2-3
size: .
CDR3: CASSIAGTTDTQYF
DNA: TGTGCCAGCAGCATAGCGGGAACCACAGATACGCAGTATTTT

D: .
V: TRBV10-3
J: TRBJ2-5
size: few
CDR3: CAIRGRPQETQYF
DNA: TGTGCCATCAGGGGACGGCCCCAAGAGACCCAGTACTTC